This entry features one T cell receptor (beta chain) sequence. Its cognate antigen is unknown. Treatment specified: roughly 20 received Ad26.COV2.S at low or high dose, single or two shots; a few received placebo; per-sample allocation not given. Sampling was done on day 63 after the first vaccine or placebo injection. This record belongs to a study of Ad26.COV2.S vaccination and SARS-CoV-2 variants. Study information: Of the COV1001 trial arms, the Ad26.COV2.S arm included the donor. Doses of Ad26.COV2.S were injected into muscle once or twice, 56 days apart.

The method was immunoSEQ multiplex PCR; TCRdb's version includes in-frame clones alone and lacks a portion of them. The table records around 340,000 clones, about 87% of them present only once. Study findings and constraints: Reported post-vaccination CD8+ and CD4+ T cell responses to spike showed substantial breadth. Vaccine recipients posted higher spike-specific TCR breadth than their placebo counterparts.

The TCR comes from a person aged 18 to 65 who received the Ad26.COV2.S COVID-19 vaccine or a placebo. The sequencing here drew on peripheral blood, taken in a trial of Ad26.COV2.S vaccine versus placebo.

CDR3 residues: CASRDRGGGETQYF. As DNA, the CDR3 is TGTGCCAGCAGGGACAGGGGTGGTGGCGAGACCCAGTACTTC. The rearrangement uses TRBV27 and TRBJ2-5; 9 bases match TRBD1. Looked up from germline, CDR1 is MNHEY and CDR2 is SMNVEV (reference sequence). This CDR3 comprises 14 residues. J gave up 5 bases and V 6 bases, and 7 bases lay outside the gene matches.